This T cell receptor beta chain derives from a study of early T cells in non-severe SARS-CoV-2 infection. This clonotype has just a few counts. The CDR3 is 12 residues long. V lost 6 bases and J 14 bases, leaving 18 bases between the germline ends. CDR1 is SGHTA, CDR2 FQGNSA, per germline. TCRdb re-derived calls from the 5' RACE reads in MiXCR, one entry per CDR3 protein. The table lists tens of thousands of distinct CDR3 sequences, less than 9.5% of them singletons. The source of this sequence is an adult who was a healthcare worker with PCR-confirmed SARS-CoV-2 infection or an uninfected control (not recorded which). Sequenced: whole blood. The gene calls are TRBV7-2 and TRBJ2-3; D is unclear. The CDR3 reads CASSSSGNSGYF. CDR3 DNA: TGTGCCAGCAGTTCCAGTGGGAATAGTGGGTATTTT.